This TCR beta chain was documented in a study of early T cells in non-severe SARS-CoV-2 infection. Overall study context: Sequencing used unsorted whole-blood bulk RNA, so chains lack pairing. General study results and limits: Database matching using VDJdb favored anti-spike CD8 responses, with private and CD4 specificities left missing.

There are many counts of this clonotype. As yet, its antigen is unknown. Separate cDNA molecules each had unique molecular identifiers attached to them. TCRdb analysed the 5' RACE reads with MiXCR anew, one entry per CDR3 protein. This sample has nearly 60,000 distinct CDR3 sequences, with roughly an eighth found just once. Sequencing was done on a sample of whole blood. This sequence was found in an adult who was a healthcare worker with PCR-confirmed SARS-CoV-2 infection or an uninfected control (not recorded which).

For the CDR3, the DNA is TGTGCCAGCAAACAGTGGGACAGGGGAGCGTATGGCTACACCTTC. Encoded protein: CASKQWDRGAYGYTF. V and J are TRBV12-3 or TRBV12-4 and TRBJ1-2, with 10 bases fitting TRBD1. The V segment lost 7 bases and the J segment 5 bases; nucleotides outside the gene matches: 10. The CDR3 runs 15 residues.